The next 26 T cell receptor beta chains were all read from a single sample in a study of cytomegalovirus exposure and HLA in healthy donors. The study ran its PCR with 60 Vbeta and 13 Jbeta primers. Only in-frame clones appear in the TCRdb table, and some are missing; sequencing was by immunoSEQ multiplex PCR. The sample shows some 190,000 clones, 80% of them seen only once. Sample: PBMCs. Every receptor here comes from a woman in her forties in good health and CMV-seronegative.

This chain joins TRBV19 and TRBJ2-3; D is undetermined. The CDR3 has 14 amino acids. CDR1 LNHDA and CDR2 SQIVND come from the germline V gene (reference sequence). Trimming cost V 6 bases and J 2 bases, with 12 bases left between them. The CDR3 DNA follows: TGTGCCAGTAGGTCTCTAAGCGACACAGATACGCAGTATTTT. It is translated as CASRSLSDTDTQYF.

The J gene is TRBJ1-4, the V gene TRBV28; D call uncertain. Germline V gene lookup returns CDR1 MDHEN and CDR2 SYDVKM. The CDR3 is made up of 13 amino acids. V lost 2 bases, J lost 5 bases, and 6 bases lay in between. In DNA, the CDR3 is TGTGCCAGCAGTTTAAGCGGGAATGAAAAACTGTTTTTT. Translation: CASSLSGNEKLFF. Filled out from reference TRBV28 and TRBJ1-4, the complete variable domain reads DVKVTQSSRYLVKRTGEKVFLECVQDMDHENMFWYRQDPGLGLRLIYFSYDVKMKEKGDIPEGYSVSREKKERFSLILESASTNQTSMYLCASSLSGNEKLFFGSGTQLSVL.

This chain links TRBV7-9 with TRBJ2-2, with unresolved D. This CDR3 has 16 amino acids. Trimming stripped 5 bases from V and 0 bases from J, with 13 bases between. Germline V lookup: CDR1 SEHNR, CDR2 FQNEAQ (reference sequence). The CDR3 loop is CASSVDQLANTGELFF. DNA for the CDR3: TGTGCCAGCAGCGTAGATCAGCTAGCGAACACCGGGGAGCTGTTTTTT.

The chain is built from TRBV9 and TRBJ2-3; 11 bases agree with TRBD2. Germline V gives CDR1 SGDLS, CDR2 YYNGEE. Unmatched junction bases numbered 7, after V lost 4 bases and J lost 6 bases. This CDR3 is 15 amino acids long. Here the CDR3 reads CASSSVAGGRDTQYF. Here the CDR3 DNA reads TGTGCCAGCAGCTCAGTAGCGGGGGGGCGGGATACGCAGTATTTT. Complete variable domain (other parts from reference TRBV9 and TRBJ2-3): DSGVTQTPKHLITATGQRVTLRCSPRSGDLSVYWYQQSLDQGLQFLIQYYNGEERAKGNILERFSAQQFPDLHSELNLSSLELGDSALYFCASSSVAGGRDTQYFGPGTRLTVL.

The V call is TRBV6-5, the J call TRBJ2-2; possible D gene TRBD1, 6 bases. With 0 bases removed from V and 6 bases from J, the gap between germline ends came to 14 bases. The V gene's germline CDR1 is MNHEY and CDR2 SVGAGI. The CDR3 spans 16 residues. The CDR3 region has the DNA TGTGCCAGCAGTTACTCTGACAGGAGGAGGTCCGGGGAGCTGTTTTTT. It is translated as CASSYSDRRRSGELFF.

The table lists this clone with a few counts. The chain carries TRBV19 and TRBJ1-1; 12 bases align to TRBD1. Losses at the gene ends were 3 bases for V and 4 bases for J; bases not matched to a gene: 9. Germline loops: CDR1 LNHDA, CDR2 SQIVND (reference sequence). The CDR3 extends over 17 amino acids. The CDR3 spells CASSIWDRGREFTEAFF. The CDR3 nucleotides read TGTGCCAGTAGTATTTGGGACAGGGGGCGCGAATTCACTGAAGCTTTCTTT. The variable domain in full, with the rest retrieved from reference TRBV19 and TRBJ1-1, is DGGITQSPKYLFRKEGQNVTLSCEQNLNHDAMYWYRQDPGQGLRLIYYSQIVNDFQKGDIAEGYSVSREKKESFPLTVTSAQKNPTAFYLCASSIWDRGREFTEAFFGQGTRLTVV.

The chain carries TRBV25-1 and TRBJ2-7, with D possibly being TRBD2 (5 bases). V lost 1 base and J 3 bases, leaving 7 bases between the germline ends. The CDR3 contains 13 residues. The V gene's germline CDR1 is MGHDK and CDR2 SYGVNS. The CDR3 loop is CASSEFGVYEQYF. Here the CDR3 DNA reads TGTGCCAGCAGTGAATTCGGGGTCTACGAGCAGTACTTC.

The table lists this clone with a few counts. DNA for the CDR3: TGTGCCTGGAGTGCAACAGGGGGCGGACAGCCCCAGCATTTT. This gives the protein CAWSATGGGQPQHF. This rearrangement joins TRBV30 to TRBJ1-5; the match to TRBD1 covers 9 bases. V was clipped by 1 base and J by 7 bases; unmatched bases: 5. The length of the CDR3 is 14 residues. Germline V gene lookup returns CDR1 GTSNPN and CDR2 SVGIG (reference sequence).

The gene calls are TRBV27 and TRBJ2-7, with D maybe TRBD2 (6 bases). The germline V and J ends were trimmed by 6 bases and 1 base, with 10 bases remaining between them. Germline V gene sequence: CDR1 MNHEY, CDR2 SMNVEV (reference sequence). The CDR3 is made up of 13 amino acids. The CDR3 loop is CASRRDSSYEQYV. CDR3 nucleotides: TGTGCCAGCAGGCGGGACTCATCCTACGAGCAGTACGTC.

The gene calls are TRBV15 and TRBJ2-7, with TRBD1 matching 9 bases. Trimming at V came to 1 base and at J to 5 bases, leaving 12 bases not matched to a gene. Germline CDR1 reads LNHNV; CDR2 reads YYDKDF (reference sequence). This CDR3 region has 17 residues. CDR3 DNA: TGTGCCACCAGCAGAGCTAGATCCCGGGACAGGGCCCACGAGCAGTACTTC. Translated, it gives CATSRARSRDRAHEQYF.

This sequence joins TRBV27 and TRBJ1-1; D not resolved. Looked up from germline, CDR1 is MNHEY and CDR2 is SMNVEV (reference sequence). V was trimmed by 4 bases and J by 5 bases, leaving 17 bases between them. The CDR3 is made up of 15 amino acids. CDR3 protein: CASSWMSGLETEAFF. DNA of the CDR3: TGTGCCAGCAGTTGGATGTCCGGGTTGGAGACTGAAGCTTTCTTT.

This clone was counted once. V and J are TRBV29-1 and TRBJ2-1; D is unclear. In germline, CDR1 is SQVTM, CDR2 ANQGSEA. The V end lost 0 bases, the J end lost 8 bases, and 8 bases lay between the germline ends. This CDR3 comprises 12 residues. Written as DNA, the CDR3 is TGCAGCGTTGAAGATCAGGTGGATGAGCAGTTCTTC. As protein: CSVEDQVDEQFF.

V is TRBV30 and J is TRBJ1-1; perhaps TRBD1 as D (5 bases). The V end lost 3 bases, the J end lost 1 base, and 9 bases lay between the germline ends. The CDR3 has 13 amino acids. Germline CDR1 and CDR2: GTSNPN and SVGIG (reference sequence). The chain's CDR3 is CAWSATANTEAFF. Here the CDR3 DNA reads TGTGCCTGGAGCGCGACAGCGAACACTGAAGCTTTCTTT.

This clone was detected only a few times. The chain couples TRBV15 to TRBJ2-1, with TRBD2 matching 7 bases. The CDR3 is made up of 13 amino acids. Trimming removed 3 bases from V and 8 bases from J; junction bases left unmatched: 4. CDR1 and CDR2 from the germline V gene are LNHNV and YYDKDF (reference sequence). The CDR3 DNA follows: TGTGCCACCAGCAGTAGACTAGCCGATGAGCAGTTCTTC. This translates into CATSSRLADEQFF.

The chain links TRBV4-2 to TRBJ2-3; D is unclear. Germline values: CDR1 LGHNA, CDR2 YNFKEQ. This CDR3 has 15 residues. Deletions cut 1 base from V and 6 bases from J, with 14 bases between. The chain's CDR3 is CASSQGAEGHDTQYF. The CDR3 DNA reads TGTGCCAGCAGCCAAGGGGCCGAAGGTCACGATACGCAGTATTTT.

Details on this clone: The same CDR3 arises from other DNA sequences in this sample as well. The chain is built from TRBV18 and TRBJ1-2; 7 bases match TRBD1. Germline CDR1 is KGHSH and CDR2 is LQKENI. V was pared by 3 bases and J by 2 bases, with 6 bases of the junction left unmatched. The length of the CDR3 is 15 residues. The CDR3 bases are TGTGCCAGCTCACCGTCCGGGACAGCGAACTATGGCTACACCTTC. Protein product: CASSPSGTANYGYTF. The full variable domain, completed using reference TRBV18 and TRBJ1-2, is NAGVMQNPRHLVRRRGQEARLRCSPMKGHSHVYWYRQLPEEGLKFMVYLQKENIIDESGMPKERFSAEFPKEGPSILRIQQVVRGDSAAYFCASSPSGTANYGYTFGSGTRLTVV.

This chain joins TRBV5-1 and TRBJ1-2; 9 positions match TRBD1. Germline lookup yields CDR1 SGHRS and CDR2 YFSETQ. J lost 8 bases, V lost 1 base, and 9 bases had no gene match. The CDR3 extends over 15 amino acids. The CDR3 DNA reads TGCGCCAGCAGCTTGACAGGCCGGACAGGGGACGGCTACACCTTC. It encodes CASSLTGRTGDGYTF.

This sequence joins TRBV5-5 and TRBJ2-3, with 12 bases aligning to TRBD2. V lost 5 bases and J lost 1; bases outside the gene matches: 14. The CDR3 extends over 19 amino acids. CDR1 SGHKS and CDR2 YYEKEE come from the germline V gene (reference sequence). CDR3 sequence (DNA): TGTGCCAGCAGAACTTCCGGGACTAGCGGGCCCCTTGGCACAGATACGCAGTATTTT. It is translated as CASRTSGTSGPLGTDTQYF.

V is TRBV7-3 and J is TRBJ2-7; the match to TRBD2 covers 9 bases. The germline V gene has CDR1 SGHTA and CDR2 FQGTGA. J lost 6 bases, V lost 4 bases, and 13 bases had no gene match. The CDR3 length is 16 residues. CDR3 region: CASSSEVREGGSEQYV. The CDR3 DNA is TGTGCCAGCAGCTCCGAGGTGCGGGAGGGTGGAAGCGAGCAGTACGTC.

This clone was seen only a few times. J is TRBJ1-1 and V is TRBV18; D unclear. The CDR3 loop spans 13 amino acids. V was trimmed by 2 bases and J by 1 base, leaving 5 bases between them. CDR1 is KGHSH, CDR2 LQKENI, per germline. The CDR3 region is CASSPKPNTEAFF. As DNA, the CDR3 is TGTGCCAGCTCACCAAAGCCGAACACTGAAGCTTTCTTT.

The chain recombines TRBV29-1 with TRBJ1-5, with 9 bases fitting TRBD1. V lost 2 bases, J lost 6 bases, and 5 bases stayed unmatched. Germline CDR1 reads SQVTM; CDR2 reads ANQGSEA. The CDR3 is made up of 14 amino acids. The DNA of the CDR3 is TGCAGCGTTGAATGGGGACAGGGCGGTCAGCCCCAGCATTTT. It yields the protein CSVEWGQGGQPQHF. Based on the CDR3 plus reference TRBV29-1 and TRBJ1-5, the full variable domain is SAVISQKPSRDICQRGTSLTIQCQVDSQVTMMFWYRQQPGQSLTLIATANQGSEATYESGFVIDKFPISRPNLTFSTLTVSNMSPEDSSIYLCSVEWGQGGQPQHFGDGTRLSIL.

The chain combines TRBV19 with TRBJ2-1; 9 bases fit TRBD1. The CDR3 sequence is 16 residues long. The V gene's germline CDR1 is LNHDA and CDR2 SQIVND (reference sequence). J was trimmed by 3 bases and V by 1 base; bases with no gene match: 4. CDR3 amino acids: CASSIGWDRVYNEQFF. The CDR3 region has the DNA TGTGCCAGTAGTATAGGCTGGGACAGGGTCTACAATGAGCAGTTCTTC. The full variable domain, completed using reference TRBV19 and TRBJ2-1, is DGGITQSPKYLFRKEGQNVTLSCEQNLNHDAMYWYRQDPGQGLRLIYYSQIVNDFQKGDIAEGYSVSREKKESFPLTVTSAQKNPTAFYLCASSIGWDRVYNEQFFGPGTRLTVL.

This clone was counted between two and nine times. The V call is TRBV6-1, the J call TRBJ2-7; 7 bases are shared with TRBD2. V lost 7 bases to trimming and J lost 1 base; unmatched junction nucleotides: 4. CDR1 MNHNS and CDR2 SASEGT come from the germline V gene. The CDR3 runs to 13 residues. The CDR3 DNA sequence: TGTGCCAGCAAGTGGGAGGGGTCCTACGAGCAGTACGTC. Translated, it gives CASKWEGSYEQYV.

CDR3 protein: CASDNLNTEAFF. The DNA of the CDR3 is TGTGCCAGCGATAATCTAAACACTGAAGCTTTCTTT. The J gene is TRBJ1-1, the V gene TRBV25-1, with unresolved D. Per germline, CDR1 MGHDK and CDR2 SYGVNS. CDR3 length: 12 residues. V lost 8 bases to trimming and J lost 2 bases, with 9 bases between them.

The chain couples TRBV5-1 to TRBJ1-5, with D tentatively TRBD1 (6 bases). The germline V gene encodes CDR1 SGHRS and CDR2 YFSETQ. V was shortened by 0 bases and J by 6 bases, with 13 bases between the two germline ends. The CDR3 covers 15 residues. CDR3 in amino acids: CASSLEGGPIQPQHF. The CDR3 coding sequence is TGCGCCAGCAGCTTGGAGGGGGGGCCGATTCAGCCCCAGCATTTT.

The rearrangement uses TRBV18 and TRBJ1-1, with D perhaps TRBD1 (6 bases). The V gene lost 6 bases and the J gene lost 1 base, with 15 bases spanning the gap. Germline loops: CDR1 KGHSH, CDR2 LQKENI. This CDR3 comprises 15 residues. The CDR3 nucleotides are TGTGCCAGCTCTGTAAACAGGGTAGGGAACACTGAAGCTTTCTTT. Residues: CASSVNRVGNTEAFF.